These 9 T cell receptor beta chains share one sample of origin, sequenced in a study of blood T cell repertoires in COVID-19. TCRdb's copy holds only in-frame clones and misses some; the assay was immunoSEQ multiplex PCR. The sample records 150,000 to 180,000 clones, 76% being singletons. Sequenced material: peripheral blood. These receptors came from a woman of 80 years or more with acute or convalescent COVID-19.

The rearrangement joins TRBV5-1 to TRBJ1-2, with a possible D match to TRBD1 (6 bases). The length of the CDR3 is 16 residues. Per the germline V gene, CDR1 is SGHRS and CDR2 is YFSETQ. Trimming left V 0 bases short and J 6 bases short, with 18 bases between. CDR3 in DNA: TGCGCCAGCAGCTTGGCTCGTCAGACAGGTCCTGATGGCTACACCTTC. Residues: CASSLARQTGPDGYTF.

The chain carries TRBV5-6 and TRBJ1-2; 9 nucleotides align to TRBD1. The CDR3 totals 15 residues. The ends lost 4 bases at V and 4 bases at J; junction bases unmatched: 8. Looked up from germline, CDR1 is SGHDT and CDR2 is YYEEEE. The CDR3 spells CASSPNRGQGYGYTF. Written as DNA, the CDR3 is TGTGCCAGCAGCCCAAACAGGGGGCAAGGCTATGGCTACACCTTC.

V gene TRBV5-1 combines with J gene TRBJ1-5; the D is unclear. The V and J ends lost 2 bases and 7 bases respectively, with 16 bases between them. Germline-derived CDR1 and CDR2 are SGHRS and YFSETQ. The length of the CDR3 is 15 residues. The CDR3 DNA reads TGCGCCAGCAGCTTCGAGGGCACGGGGAGCCAGCCCCAGCATTTT. Translating it yields CASSFEGTGSQPQHF.

A word on this clone: A junction end diverges from the germline sequence, so it may reflect a read error. J is TRBJ2-2 and V is TRBV7-3; possibly TRBD1 for D (6 bases). Germline loops: CDR1 SGHTA, CDR2 FQGTGA. This CDR3 has 15 residues. CDR3 loop: CASSSTTGNSGELFF. Written as DNA, the CDR3 is TGTGCCAGCAGCTCCACCACAGGGAACAGCGGGGAGCTGTTTTTT.

This chain uses TRBV25-1 with TRBJ1-1; the D gene is possibly TRBD1 (6 bases). Germline lookup yields CDR1 MGHDK and CDR2 SYGVNS. Trimming pared 1 base from V and 1 base from J, leaving 19 bases between. The CDR3 is 18 amino acids. DNA for the CDR3: TGTGCCAGCAGTGAATCTGTTGTCAGGGGTTTCAAGAACACTGAAGCTTTCTTT. It is translated as CASSESVVRGFKNTEAFF.

V and J are TRBV5-1 and TRBJ2-7; 10 bases agree with TRBD1. This CDR3 region has 14 residues. Germline V lookup: CDR1 SGHRS, CDR2 YFSETQ. Unmatched junction bases numbered 8, after V lost 4 bases and J lost 7 bases. DNA for the CDR3: TGCGCCAGCAGCCCCGGGACAGGGGCTGGGGAGCAGTACTTC. Its protein product is CASSPGTGAGEQYF.

CDR3 amino acids: CSVEQGAREQFF. The CDR3 nucleotides are TGCAGCGTTGAACAGGGGGCAAGGGAGCAGTTCTTC. The gene calls are TRBV29-1 and TRBJ2-1; 8 bases map to TRBD1. J gave up 10 bases and V 2 bases, and 4 bases lay outside the gene matches. The length of the CDR3 is 12 residues. Germline V gene data show CDR1 as SQVTM and CDR2 as ANQGSEA.

The V and J genes are TRBV7-9 and TRBJ1-1; the D is unclear. Germline V gene lookup returns CDR1 SEHNR and CDR2 FQNEAQ (reference sequence). V was cut by 2 bases and J by 4 bases, with 11 bases left in between. This CDR3 region has 14 residues. The CDR3: CASSLPSLGTEAFF. CDR3 DNA: TGTGCCAGCAGCTTACCTAGTCTGGGCACTGAAGCTTTCTTT.

This clone was counted between two and nine times. The chain uses TRBV27 and TRBJ2-7; TRBD1 is a possible D gene (6 bases). V lost 2 bases and J 0 bases, leaving 14 bases between the germline ends. Germline loops: CDR1 MNHEY, CDR2 SMNVEV (reference sequence). CDR3 length equals 16 residues. The CDR3 DNA reads TGTGCCAGCAGTTTAAGGGGGTTGATCGGCTCCTACGAGCAGTACTTC. Protein: CASSLRGLIGSYEQYF.